This T cell receptor (beta chain) was recovered during a study of cytomegalovirus exposure and HLA in healthy donors. Study conclusions and caveats: A later examination showed that TCR association rates differed by HLA locus, with DRB1 most and HLA-C fewest.

PCR was performed using 60 Vbeta and 13 Jbeta primers. Sequencing was performed with immunoSEQ multiplex PCR; in TCRdb, only in-frame clones are kept and a portion is missing. The sample has approximately 110,000 clones, approximately 66% seen once. At the time of sampling, donors were nominally healthy, though unrecorded immune exposures were likely. In regard to this clone: Antigen: not known.

The CDR3 has 14 amino acids. Germline V gives CDR1 LNHDA, CDR2 SQIVND (reference sequence). The V end lost 2 bases, the J end lost 4 bases, and 10 bases lay between the germline ends. The genes are TRBV19 and TRBJ2-3; D unresolved. Material for sequencing was PBMCs. The TCR comes from a man aged 35 to 55 in good health and CMV-seropositive. CDR3 protein: CASSIIPGPDTQYF. The CDR3 region has the DNA TGTGCCAGTAGTATAATCCCTGGCCCAGATACGCAGTATTTT. Looking up the rest from reference TRBV19 and TRBJ2-3 gives the full variable domain: DGGITQSPKYLFRKEGQNVTLSCEQNLNHDAMYWYRQDPGQGLRLIYYSQIVNDFQKGDIAEGYSVSREKKESFPLTVTSAQKNPTAFYLCASSIIPGPDTQYFGPGTRLTVL.